Below, 15 T cell receptor beta chains from the same sample are listed, as sequenced in a study of T-cell reconstitution after alpha-beta-depleted transplantation in children. The TCRbeta library incorporated unique molecular identifiers. TCRdb re-called the PCR reads with MiXCR, one entry per CDR3 protein. The table has about 340,000 distinct CDR3 sequences, 10% seen once. The sample consisted of PBMCs from the stem cell graft donor, taken from the stem cell graft. The source of these receptors is a human donor who donated a stem cell graft to a child with acute lymphoblastic leukemia.

The chain has TRBV5-1 and TRBJ2-3; D unresolved. Germline V gives CDR1 SGHRS, CDR2 YFSETQ. V lost 6 bases, J lost 2 bases, and 10 bases lay in between. The CDR3 has 13 residues. The CDR3 sequence is CASTRVLTDTQYF. CDR3 nucleotide sequence: TGCGCCAGCACCCGGGTCCTCACAGATACGCAGTATTTT. The whole variable domain, filled in from reference TRBV5-1 and TRBJ2-3, reads KAGVTQTPRYLIKTRGQQVTLSCSPISGHRSVSWYQQTPGQGLQFLFEYFSETQRNKGNFPGRFSGRQFSNSRSEMNVSTLELGDSALYLCASTRVLTDTQYFGPGTRLTVL.

In this sample, this clonotype turned up once. This chain connects TRBV5-1 to TRBJ1-1; 9 nucleotides match TRBD1. V lost 9 bases to trimming and J lost 6 bases; unmatched junction nucleotides: 12. The CDR3 covers 14 residues. Germline CDR1 reads SGHRS; CDR2 reads YFSETQ. Written as DNA, the CDR3 is TGCGCCACCTCAACGACGGGACAGGGTCCTGAAGCTTTCTTT. Protein sequence: CATSTTGQGPEAFF.

The genes are TRBV24-1 and TRBJ2-1; D might be TRBD1 or TRBD2, each matching 5 bases. Between the trimmed V and J ends, which lost 1 base and 9 bases, there was a span of 24 bases. Germline CDR1 and CDR2: KGHDR and SFDVKD. The length of the CDR3 is 18 residues. This CDR3 is CATSDLGSGGGHFGEQFF. CDR3 nucleotides: TGTGCCACCAGTGATTTAGGTTCAGGAGGCGGACATTTCGGTGAGCAGTTCTTC.

This clonotype turned up a few times. V usage is TRBV29-1 and J usage is TRBJ2-1, with D perhaps TRBD1 (7 bases). V was pared by 4 bases and J by 5 bases, with 15 bases between. The CDR3 is 14 amino acids. Germline V gene sequence: CDR1 SQVTM, CDR2 ANQGSEA. The DNA for the CDR3 is TGCAGCGTTGCCGGCGGGACAGAGAACAATGAGCAGTTCTTC. Its protein product is CSVAGGTENNEQFF.

This clonotype occurred a few times. J is TRBJ2-3 and V is TRBV7-9; D assignment may be TRBD1 or TRBD2 (5 bases each). Germline V CDR1 and CDR2: SEHNR, FQNEAQ (reference sequence). CDR3 size: 15 residues. Deletions cut 0 bases from V and 1 base from J, with 8 bases between. CDR3 in DNA: TGTGCCAGCAGCTTAGCCACGGGACGCACAGATACGCAGTATTTT. Translated, it gives CASSLATGRTDTQYF. Variable domain in full (rest from reference TRBV7-9 and TRBJ2-3): DTGVSQNPRHKITKRGQNVTFRCDPISEHNRLYWYRQTLGQGPEFLTYFQNEAQLEKSRLLSDRFSAERPKGSFSTLEIQRTEQGDSAMYLCASSLATGRTDTQYFGPGTRLTVL.

The rearrangement links TRBV29-1 to TRBJ2-1; D unresolved. The germline V and J ends were trimmed by 3 bases and 8 bases, with 11 bases remaining between them. The CDR3 consists of 12 residues. CDR1 is SQVTM, CDR2 ANQGSEA, per germline. In DNA form, the CDR3 reads TGCAGCGTTGAGCATAGCCTCTATGAGCAGTTCTTC. It is translated as CSVEHSLYEQFF.

This clonotype came up a few times. The rearrangement links TRBV12-3 or TRBV12-4 to TRBJ2-7, with 12 bases identical to TRBD1. The CDR3 totals 16 residues. V shed 5 bases and J 4 bases; nucleotides not matched to a gene: 9. As DNA, the CDR3 is TGTGCCAGCAGTAACCTGGAGGGACAGGGGGCATACGAGCAGTACTTC. Translated, it gives CASSNLEGQGAYEQYF.

The chain has TRBV29-1 and TRBJ2-1, with unresolved D. The CDR3 length is 14 residues. From germline, CDR1 is SQVTM and CDR2 ANQGSEA. Between the trimmed V and J ends, which lost 6 bases and 8 bases, there was a span of 20 bases. DNA for the CDR3: TGCAGCGTGTGGGGTTCCACCCCTTGGGATGAGCAGTTCTTC. Protein product: CSVWGSTPWDEQFF.

This clonotype was seen only a few times. CDR3 nucleotides: TGTGCCATCAGTGAGGCGGGACTAGCCGCTCCGGGGGAAAGGCAGTTCTTC. Amino acid sequence: CAISEAGLAAPGERQFF. The V gene is TRBV10-3, the J gene TRBJ2-1; TRBD2 matches 9 bases. J gave up 12 bases and V 2 bases, and 17 bases lay outside the gene matches. The CDR3 spans 17 residues. CDR1 and CDR2 (germline): ENHRY, SYGVKD.

The chain is built from TRBV4-1 and TRBJ2-1; 14 bases fit TRBD2. V trimming: 3 bases; J trimming: 6 bases; junction bases outside the gene matches: 4. Germline V gene data show CDR1 as MGHRA and CDR2 as YSYEKL. CDR3 size: 16 residues. The CDR3 sequence: CASSQGLAGEVNEQFF. CDR3 bases: TGCGCCAGCAGCCAGGGACTAGCGGGAGAAGTCAATGAGCAGTTCTTC.

This clonotype was recorded at least ten times. CDR3 sequence: CASSQDRTGDTYEQYF. The CDR3 region has the DNA TGCGCCAGCAGCCAAGATCGAACAGGGGACACCTACGAGCAGTACTTC. V is TRBV4-3 and J is TRBJ2-7; 7 bases agree with TRBD1. This CDR3 comprises 16 residues. Germline trimming cut 0 bases from V and 2 bases from J; bases unmatched to any gene: 7. The germline V gene encodes CDR1 LGHNA and CDR2 YSLEER.

The chain combines TRBV11-2 with TRBJ2-3; D is uncertain. The CDR3 extends over 15 amino acids. V gave up 5 bases and J gave up 0 bases, with 12 bases separating them. Looked up from germline, CDR1 is SGHAT and CDR2 is FQNNGV. The CDR3 region is CASSRLWSSTDTQYF. CDR3 nucleotides: TGTGCCAGCAGCCGCCTTTGGAGTAGCACAGATACGCAGTATTTT.

This rearrangement joins TRBV3-1 to TRBJ1-2; 7 nucleotides match TRBD1. The ends lost 0 bases at V and 1 base at J; junction bases unmatched: 11. CDR1 and CDR2 from the germline V gene are LGHDT and YNNKEL (reference sequence). There are 18 residues in the CDR3. For the CDR3, the DNA is TGTGCCAGCAGCCAAGAGAACTTACGGGACAGCTTTAACTATGGCTACACCTTC. Translation gives CASSQENLRDSFNYGYTF. The full variable domain, with the rest looked up from reference TRBV3-1 and TRBJ1-2, is DTAVSQTPKYLVTQMGNDKSIKCEQNLGHDTMYWYKQDSKKFLKIMFSYNNKELIINETVPNRFSPKSPDKAHLNLHINSLELGDSAVYFCASSQENLRDSFNYGYTFGSGTRLTVV.

This clonotype was observed a few times. The chain recombines TRBV12-3 or TRBV12-4 with TRBJ1-1; no clear D. The germline V and J ends were trimmed by 6 bases and 11 bases, with 19 bases remaining between them. The CDR3 extends over 13 amino acids. The CDR3 DNA reads TGTGCCAGCAGCCCGTGGGATGCGGCGTGGGCTTTCTTT. It specifies CASSPWDAAWAFF.

V gene TRBV12-3 or TRBV12-4 combines with J gene TRBJ2-7; tentative D call: TRBD1 (6 bases). V was cut by 5 bases and J by 5 bases, with 13 bases left in between. The length of the CDR3 is 13 residues. The CDR3 loop is CASSPGQIHEQYF. DNA for the CDR3: TGTGCCAGCAGTCCCGGACAGATACACGAGCAGTACTTC.